The 27 T cell receptor beta chains listed next were all sequenced from one sample in a study of T cell responses to AZD1222 COVID-19 vaccine. Sequencing used immunoSEQ multiplex PCR; TCRdb keeps in-frame clones, though not all of them. The sample has under 110,000 clones, roughly 90% seen once. Sequenced here: peripheral blood, sampled on day 0 of AZD1222 vaccination. These receptors all stem from an adult in good health.

The rearrangement links TRBV19 to TRBJ2-1, with 12 positions matching TRBD2. V lost 4 bases to trimming and J lost 2 bases; unmatched junction nucleotides: 6. Germline CDR1 and CDR2: LNHDA and SQIVND (reference sequence). There are 17 residues in the CDR3. DNA for the CDR3: TGTGCCAGTAGTAAACTAGCGGGAGGCGTCGCCTACAATGAGCAGTTCTTC. It specifies CASSKLAGGVAYNEQFF. The variable domain in full, with the rest retrieved from reference TRBV19 and TRBJ2-1, is DGGITQSPKYLFRKEGQNVTLSCEQNLNHDAMYWYRQDPGQGLRLIYYSQIVNDFQKGDIAEGYSVSREKKESFPLTVTSAQKNPTAFYLCASSKLAGGVAYNEQFFGPGTRLTVL.

The V gene is TRBV3-1 (or the pseudogene TRBV3-2), the J gene TRBJ2-5; 7 bases are shared with TRBD1. V lost 1 base to trimming and J lost 0 bases; unmatched junction nucleotides: 8. The germline V gene encodes CDR1 LGHDT and CDR2 YNNKEL (reference sequence). The CDR3 is 17 residues long. CDR3 DNA sequence: TGTGCCAGCAGCCAAGCAGGCGTGGACAGGTACCAAGAGACCCAGTACTTC. Translated: CASSQAGVDRYQETQYF.

This clone was counted a single time. The chain links TRBV30 to TRBJ1-5; weak D call: TRBD1 (5 bases). Germline CDR1 is GTSNPN and CDR2 is SVGIG (reference sequence). The V gene lost 2 bases and the J gene lost 1 base, with 15 bases spanning the gap. The CDR3 has 16 amino acids. In nucleotides, the CDR3 is TGTGCCTGGAGTCCTAATGACAGAGCAAGCAATCAGCCCCAGCATTTT. As protein: CAWSPNDRASNQPQHF.

This chain connects TRBV28 to TRBJ1-2; 9 positions match TRBD1. Germline V gene lookup returns CDR1 MDHEN and CDR2 SYDVKM. The CDR3 loop spans 16 amino acids. The junction had 11 bases not matched to a gene; V was cut back by 5 bases and J by 4 bases. The CDR3 region is CASSPRGQGGGYGYTF. CDR3 DNA sequence: TGTGCCAGCAGTCCTCGGGGACAGGGTGGTGGCTATGGCTACACCTTC.

This sequence joins TRBV7-9 and TRBJ2-2, with TRBD1 as a possible D gene (6 bases). Looked up from germline, CDR1 is SEHNR and CDR2 is FQNEAQ (reference sequence). Trimming shortened V by 4 bases and J by 5 bases, and 14 bases separated the two germline ends. The CDR3 extends over 15 amino acids. DNA of the CDR3: TGTGCCAGCAGCTCCCTCGCCAGGGGAACCGGGGAGCTGTTTTTT. Translated: CASSSLARGTGELFF.

The chain has TRBV4-1 and TRBJ2-7; no clear D. Trimming took off 3 bases at V and 2 bases at J, with 11 bases between the two ends. The CDR3 covers 14 residues. CDR1 MGHRA and CDR2 YSYEKL come from the germline V gene. CDR3 in amino acids: CASSHPLPPYEQYF. The CDR3 DNA reads TGCGCCAGCAGCCACCCTTTACCCCCCTACGAGCAGTACTTC.

V and J are TRBV11-3 and TRBJ2-2, with D unclear. Germline lookup yields CDR1 SGHNT and CDR2 YENEEA. The V gene lost 5 bases and the J gene lost 0 bases, with 10 bases spanning the gap. The CDR3 is 15 residues long. Written as DNA, the CDR3 is TGTGCCAGCAGCGAGTCTAGGGCGAACACCGGGGAGCTGTTTTTT. Its translation: CASSESRANTGELFF.

V gene TRBV6-5 combines with J gene TRBJ2-7, with D hard to call. V shed 8 bases and J shed 0 bases, with 14 bases lying between them. In germline, CDR1 is MNHEY, CDR2 SVGAGI. CDR3 length: 14 amino acids. DNA for the CDR3: TGTGCCAGCCTGTCGTCTTACCCCTCCTACGAGCAGTACTTC. This gives the protein CASLSSYPSYEQYF.

The genes are TRBV10-3 and TRBJ2-2; the D gene is possibly TRBD1 (6 bases). This CDR3 has 14 amino acids. V lost 5 bases and J 1 base, leaving 8 bases between the germline ends. CDR1 ENHRY and CDR2 SYGVKD come from the germline V gene. CDR3 coding DNA: TGTGCCATCAGTCTGGACAGGAACACCGGGGAGCTGTTTTTT. Residues: CAISLDRNTGELFF.

The V and J genes are TRBV10-3 and TRBJ1-1, with D hard to call. This CDR3 region has 11 residues. CDR1 and CDR2 (germline): ENHRY, SYGVKD. The V gene lost 8 bases and the J gene lost 0 bases, with 4 bases spanning the gap. The CDR3 loop is CAIGMNTEAFF. In nucleotides, the CDR3 is TGTGCCATCGGTATGAACACTGAAGCTTTCTTT.

To note about this clone: The same CDR3 is also encoded by other DNA sequences in this sample. The J gene is TRBJ1-1, the V gene TRBV7-9; 7 positions match TRBD1. Germline V gives CDR1 SEHNR, CDR2 FQNEAQ (reference sequence). V shed 6 bases, J shed 5 bases, and the junction held 6 bases outside the gene matches. This CDR3 spans 13 amino acids. CDR3 amino acids: CASSRQGGTEAFF. Written as DNA, the CDR3 is TGTGCCAGCAGTCGACAGGGAGGGACTGAAGCTTTCTTT.

CDR3 coding DNA: TGCAGCGTCACCGGGACAGCGAACACTGAAGCTTTCTTT. This codes for CSVTGTANTEAFF. The genes are TRBV29-1 and TRBJ1-1; the match to TRBD1 covers 7 bases. Germline V gives CDR1 SQVTM, CDR2 ANQGSEA. There are 13 residues in the CDR3. With V trimmed by 6 bases and J by 1 base, 5 bases remained unmatched.

This clone was observed once. The gene calls are TRBV28 and TRBJ2-3; TRBD1 aligns across 9 bases. Losses at the gene ends were 5 bases for V and 2 bases for J; bases not matched to a gene: 8. This CDR3 spans 16 amino acids. Germline V gene lookup returns CDR1 MDHEN and CDR2 SYDVKM. The CDR3 nucleotides read TGTGCCAGCAGTCCCCCCGGGACAGGGCCCACAGATACGCAGTATTTT. Translating it yields CASSPPGTGPTDTQYF.

CDR3 nucleotides: TGTGCCTGGAGACCCAATCTCTCACCCCTCCACTTT. Translating it yields CAWRPNLSPLHF. The chain is built from TRBV30 and TRBJ1-6; D unresolved. The germline V and J ends were trimmed by 3 bases and 10 bases, with 10 bases remaining between them. The CDR3 totals 12 residues. CDR1 GTSNPN and CDR2 SVGIG come from the germline V gene (reference sequence).

This chain uses TRBV7-9 with TRBJ1-5; D unclear. Trimming took 5 bases from V and 5 from J, leaving 16 bases between them. Germline lookup yields CDR1 SEHNR and CDR2 FQNEAQ (reference sequence). The CDR3 runs 15 residues. The CDR3 is CASSRNVYGDQPQHF. CDR3 coding DNA: TGTGCCAGCAGCCGGAACGTCTACGGCGATCAGCCCCAGCATTTT. Based on the CDR3 plus reference TRBV7-9 and TRBJ1-5, the full variable domain is DTGVSQNPRHKITKRGQNVTFRCDPISEHNRLYWYRQTLGQGPEFLTYFQNEAQLEKSRLLSDRFSAERPKGSFSTLEIQRTEQGDSAMYLCASSRNVYGDQPQHFGDGTRLSIL.

V is TRBV5-1 and J is TRBJ1-1; D unclear. V lost 4 bases and J 1 base, leaving 8 bases between the germline ends. This CDR3 contains 13 residues. From germline, CDR1 is SGHRS and CDR2 YFSETQ. CDR3 residues: CASSPDSNTEAFF. CDR3 DNA sequence: TGCGCCAGCAGCCCAGATTCGAACACTGAAGCTTTCTTT.

The chain combines TRBV6-4 with TRBJ1-2; TRBD1 is a possible D gene (6 bases). CDR1 is MRHNA, CDR2 SNTAGT, per germline. V was shortened by 4 bases and J by 4 bases, with 10 bases between the two germline ends. The CDR3 has 13 residues. The CDR3 reads CASSGGGSYGYTF. In DNA, the CDR3 is TGTGCCAGCAGTGGTGGGGGCTCCTATGGCTACACCTTC.

The V and J genes are TRBV12-5 and TRBJ1-1; no firm D call. The V end lost 1 base, the J end lost 0 bases, and 6 bases lay between the germline ends. The germline gives CDR1 LGHNT, CDR2 FRNRAP. The CDR3 sequence is 14 residues long. In nucleotides, the CDR3 is TGTGCTAGTGGTTTGGCAGTATTGAACACTGAAGCTTTCTTT. This sequence encodes CASGLAVLNTEAFF.

This chain connects TRBV27 to TRBJ2-3, with D tentatively TRBD2 (6 bases). CDR1 and CDR2 (germline): MNHEY, SMNVEV (reference sequence). This CDR3 is built from 13 residues. V was cut by 10 bases and J by 3 bases, with 14 bases left in between. CDR3 in amino acids: CAIPSVWTDTQYF. The CDR3 region has the DNA TGTGCCATCCCTAGCGTTTGGACAGATACGCAGTATTTT.

The chain couples TRBV4-1 to TRBJ1-4, with TRBD1 identical over 9 bases. V gave up 1 base and J gave up 7 bases; unmatched junction bases: 7. The CDR3 has 16 residues. In germline, CDR1 is MGHRA, CDR2 YSYEKL. Here the CDR3 DNA reads TGCGCCAGCAGCCAAGTCCAACCGGGACAGGGTGAAAAACTGTTTTTT. Translation gives CASSQVQPGQGEKLFF.

This chain joins TRBV6-2 or TRBV6-3 and TRBJ1-1; unclear D gene. Germline CDR1 and CDR2: MNHEY and SVGEGT. V was trimmed by 5 bases and J by 0 bases, leaving 7 bases between them. The CDR3 runs 13 residues. Here the CDR3 DNA reads TGTGCCAGCAGTAAAACAGTGAACACTGAAGCTTTCTTT. This encodes CASSKTVNTEAFF.

The chain has TRBV5-6 and TRBJ2-1, with D unresolved. Trimming removed 0 bases from V and 7 bases from J, with 8 bases in between. The V gene's germline CDR1 is SGHDT and CDR2 YYEEEE. This CDR3 contains 13 residues. The DNA for the CDR3 is TGTGCCAGCAGCTTGGCGGGTTTGAATGAGCAGTTCTTC. Amino acid sequence: CASSLAGLNEQFF.

The chain links TRBV7-9 to TRBJ2-7, with D possibly matching TRBD1 (8 bases). Germline CDR1 and CDR2: SEHNR and FQNEAQ (reference sequence). The V gene lost 4 bases and the J gene lost 5 bases, with 15 bases spanning the gap. The CDR3 loop spans 14 amino acids. In nucleotides, the CDR3 is TGTGCCAGCAGCTCCGGGGGGACAGGAGACGAGCAGTACTTC. As protein: CASSSGGTGDEQYF.

This sequence joins TRBV28 and TRBJ1-2; 9 nucleotides align to TRBD1. After removal of 5 bases from V and 4 bases from J, the junction contained 8 bases not matched to a gene. CDR3 length equals 15 residues. The germline gives CDR1 MDHEN, CDR2 SYDVKM. In DNA form, the CDR3 reads TGTGCCAGCAGTCCCTCGGACAGGGGATTCTATGGCTACACCTTC. Its protein is CASSPSDRGFYGYTF.

The V gene is TRBV20-1, the J gene TRBJ2-7; no firm D call. Between the trimmed V and J ends, which lost 2 bases and 2 bases, there was a span of 4 bases. The CDR3 is 11 amino acids. Germline V lookup: CDR1 DFQATT, CDR2 SNEGSKA (reference sequence). The CDR3 DNA reads as TGCAGTGCTAGATTTGCCTACGAGCAGTACTTC. Protein: CSARFAYEQYF.

The J gene is TRBJ2-3, the V gene TRBV30, with D unresolved. The CDR3 runs 11 residues. In germline, CDR1 is GTSNPN, CDR2 SVGIG (reference sequence). V lost 4 bases to trimming and J lost 5 bases, with 7 bases between them. The CDR3 DNA reads TGTGCCTGGAACTTATTAGATACGCAGTATTTT. It codes for CAWNLLDTQYF. Filled out from reference TRBV30 and TRBJ2-3, the complete variable domain reads SQTIHQWPATLVQPVGSPLSLECTVEGTSNPNLYWYRQAAGRGLQLLFYSVGIGQISSEVPQNLSASRPQDRQFILSSKKLLLSDSGFYLCAWNLLDTQYFGPGTRLTVL.

This chain joins TRBV10-3 and TRBJ1-2; possibly TRBD1 for D (6 bases). The CDR3 length is 14 residues. V lost 10 bases and J lost 4, with 19 bases in between. Germline V lookup: CDR1 ENHRY, CDR2 SYGVKD. The CDR3 nucleotides read TGTGCCACCGGGCAAACGGACAGTCTCTATGGCTACACCTTC. Translation: CATGQTDSLYGYTF.